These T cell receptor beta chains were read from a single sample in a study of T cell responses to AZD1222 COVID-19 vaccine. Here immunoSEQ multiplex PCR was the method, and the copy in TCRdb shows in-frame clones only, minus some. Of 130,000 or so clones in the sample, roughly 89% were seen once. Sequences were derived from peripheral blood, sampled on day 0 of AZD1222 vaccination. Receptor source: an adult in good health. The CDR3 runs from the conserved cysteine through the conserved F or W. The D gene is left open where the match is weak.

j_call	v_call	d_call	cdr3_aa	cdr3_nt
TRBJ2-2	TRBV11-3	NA	CASSLDLGVPGTGELFF	TGTGCCAGCAGCTTAGATCTCGGAGTCCCCGGCACCGGGGAGCTGTTTTTT
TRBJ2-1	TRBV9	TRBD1	CASSLMSGGMWNEQFF	TGTGCCAGCAGCTTAATGTCAGGGGGCATGTGGAATGAGCAGTTCTTC
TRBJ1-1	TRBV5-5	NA	CASSFWGSEAFF	TGTGCCAGCAGCTTTTGGGGAAGCGAAGCTTTCTTT
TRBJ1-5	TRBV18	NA	CASSPRGGNQPQHF	TGTGCCAGCTCACCAAGGGGAGGGAATCAGCCCCAGCATTTT
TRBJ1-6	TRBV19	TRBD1	CASSPNRGNNSPLHF	TGTGCCAGTAGTCCCAACAGGGGAAATAATTCACCCCTCCACTTT
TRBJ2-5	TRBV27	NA	CASRDWEYQETQYF	TGTGCCAGCCGGGATTGGGAGTACCAAGAGACCCAGTACTTC
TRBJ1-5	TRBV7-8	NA	CASSLDRVQPQHF	TGTGCCAGCAGCCTGGACCGGGTTCAGCCCCAGCATTTT
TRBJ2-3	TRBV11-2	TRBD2	CASSLGSAGVTDTQYF	TGTGCCAGCAGCTTAGGATCCGCGGGGGTCACAGATACGCAGTATTTT
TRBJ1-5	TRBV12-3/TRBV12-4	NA	CATRKGWNQPQHF	TGTGCCACCCGGAAGGGTTGGAATCAGCCCCAGCATTTT
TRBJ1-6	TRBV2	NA	CASGTGLPPLHF	TGTGCCAGCGGTACGGGTTTACCACCCCTCCACTTT
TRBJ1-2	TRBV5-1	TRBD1	CASSLGQGAKGYTF	TGCGCCAGCAGTTTAGGACAGGGGGCGAAAGGCTACACCTTC